The clone carrying this TCR beta chain was seen repeatedly, ten times or more. The data stem from a study of T cells in Graves' hyperthyroidism and ophthalmopathy. On the study more broadly: Pretreatment peripheral blood was obtained at initial diagnosis.

CDR1 is MNHNS and CDR2 is SASEGT in the germline V gene. This CDR3 region has 16 residues. Losses at the gene ends were 6 bases for V and 0 bases for J; bases not matched to a gene: 10. From RNA transcripts, TCR beta CDR3 regions were amplified. A set of HTBI primers served as the primers for a first-round RT-PCR of the TCR CDR3. Each CDR3 protein is one row after TCRdb ran MiXCR on the multiplex PCR reads. The table has roughly 500,000 distinct CDR3 sequences, around a quarter seen once. The TCR was taken from a woman between 25 and 40 years old with Graves' ophthalmopathy. The gene calls are TRBV6-1 and TRBJ2-5; 7 bases map to TRBD2. The sample consisted of blood. The CDR3 nucleotides read TGTGCCAGCAGGCCACCGCCGGGACTAAACCAAGAGACCCAGTACTTC. It encodes CASRPPPGLNQETQYF.